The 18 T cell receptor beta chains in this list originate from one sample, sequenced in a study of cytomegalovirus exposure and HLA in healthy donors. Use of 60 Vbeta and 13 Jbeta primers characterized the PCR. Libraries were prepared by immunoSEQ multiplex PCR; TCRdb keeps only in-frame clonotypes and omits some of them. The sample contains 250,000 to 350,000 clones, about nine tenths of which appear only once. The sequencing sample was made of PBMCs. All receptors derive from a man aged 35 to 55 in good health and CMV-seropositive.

The CDR3 loop is CSVDPEEGLYGYTF. CDR3 bases: TGCAGCGTGGACCCGGAGGAGGGGTTATATGGCTACACCTTC. The V and J genes are TRBV29-1 and TRBJ1-2; possible D gene TRBD1, 5 bases. Trimming stripped 6 bases from V and 5 bases from J, with 19 bases between. This CDR3 is built from 14 residues. Germline V gene data show CDR1 as SQVTM and CDR2 as ANQGSEA.

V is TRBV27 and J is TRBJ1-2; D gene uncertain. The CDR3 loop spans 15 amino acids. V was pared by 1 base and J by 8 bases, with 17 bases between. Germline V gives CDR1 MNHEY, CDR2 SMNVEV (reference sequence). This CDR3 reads CASSLFARSITGYTF. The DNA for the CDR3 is TGTGCCAGCAGTTTATTCGCCAGGTCGATAACGGGCTACACCTTC.

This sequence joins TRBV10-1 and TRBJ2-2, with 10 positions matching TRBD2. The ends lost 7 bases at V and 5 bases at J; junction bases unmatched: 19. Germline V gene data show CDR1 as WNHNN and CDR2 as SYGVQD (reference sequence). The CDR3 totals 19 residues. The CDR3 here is CASTRGLAGDGPATGELFF. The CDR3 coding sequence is TGCGCCAGCACCAGGGGGCTAGCGGGAGACGGTCCCGCTACCGGGGAGCTGTTTTTT.

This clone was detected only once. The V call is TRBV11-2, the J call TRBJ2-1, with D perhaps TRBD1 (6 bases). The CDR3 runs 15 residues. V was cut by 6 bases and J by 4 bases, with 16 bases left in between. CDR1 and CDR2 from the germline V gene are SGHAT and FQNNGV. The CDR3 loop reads CASSFRGYRYNEQFF. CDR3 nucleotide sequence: TGTGCCAGCAGTTTCAGGGGATACCGTTACAATGAGCAGTTCTTC.

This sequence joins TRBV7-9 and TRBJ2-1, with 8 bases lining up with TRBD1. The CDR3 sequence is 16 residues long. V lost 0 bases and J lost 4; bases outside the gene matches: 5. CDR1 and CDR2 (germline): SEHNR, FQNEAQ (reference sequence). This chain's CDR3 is CASSLAGRGLYNEQFF. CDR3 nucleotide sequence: TGTGCCAGCAGCTTAGCGGGCAGGGGGCTGTACAATGAGCAGTTCTTC. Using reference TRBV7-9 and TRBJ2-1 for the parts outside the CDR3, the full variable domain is DTGVSQNPRHKITKRGQNVTFRCDPISEHNRLYWYRQTLGQGPEFLTYFQNEAQLEKSRLLSDRFSAERPKGSFSTLEIQRTEQGDSAMYLCASSLAGRGLYNEQFFGPGTRLTVL.

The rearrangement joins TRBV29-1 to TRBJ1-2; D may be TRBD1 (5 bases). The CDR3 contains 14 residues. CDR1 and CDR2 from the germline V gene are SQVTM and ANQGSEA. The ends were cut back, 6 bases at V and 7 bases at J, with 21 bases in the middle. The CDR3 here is CSVDRGRSMGGYTF. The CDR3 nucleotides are TGCAGCGTAGATAGGGGCCGCTCGATGGGTGGCTACACCTTC.

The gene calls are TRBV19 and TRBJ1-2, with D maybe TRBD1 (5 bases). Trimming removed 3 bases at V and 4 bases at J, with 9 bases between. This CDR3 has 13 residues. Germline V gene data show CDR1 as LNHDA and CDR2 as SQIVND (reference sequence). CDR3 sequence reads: CASSMGQSYGYTF. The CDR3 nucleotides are TGTGCCAGTAGTATGGGGCAGTCCTATGGCTACACCTTC.

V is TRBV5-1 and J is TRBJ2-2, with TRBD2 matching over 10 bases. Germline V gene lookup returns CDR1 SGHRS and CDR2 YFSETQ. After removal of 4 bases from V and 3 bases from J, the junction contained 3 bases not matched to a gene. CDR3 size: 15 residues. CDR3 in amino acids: CASSASGRDTGELFF. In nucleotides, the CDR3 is TGCGCCAGCAGCGCTAGCGGGAGAGACACCGGGGAGCTGTTTTTT.

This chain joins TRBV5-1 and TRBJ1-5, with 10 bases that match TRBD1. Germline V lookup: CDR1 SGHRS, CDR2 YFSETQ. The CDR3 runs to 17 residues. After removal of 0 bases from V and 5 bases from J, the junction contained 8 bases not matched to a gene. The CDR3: CASSLGGTGDFHQPQHF. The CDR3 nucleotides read TGCGCCAGCAGCTTGGGGGGGACAGGGGACTTCCATCAGCCCCAGCATTTT.

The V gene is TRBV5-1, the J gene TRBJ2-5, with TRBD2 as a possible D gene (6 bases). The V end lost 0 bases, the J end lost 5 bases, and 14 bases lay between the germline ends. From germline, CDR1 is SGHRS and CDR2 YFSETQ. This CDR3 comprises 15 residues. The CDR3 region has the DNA TGCGCCAGCAGCTTGGGCGGGGCTCGGTGGGAGACCCAGTACTTC. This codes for CASSLGGARWETQYF.

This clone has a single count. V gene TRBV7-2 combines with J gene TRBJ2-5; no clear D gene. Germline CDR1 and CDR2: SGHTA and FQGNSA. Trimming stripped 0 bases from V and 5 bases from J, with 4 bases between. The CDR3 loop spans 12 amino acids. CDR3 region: CASSLASETQYF. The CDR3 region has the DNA TGTGCCAGCAGCTTAGCGAGTGAGACCCAGTACTTC.

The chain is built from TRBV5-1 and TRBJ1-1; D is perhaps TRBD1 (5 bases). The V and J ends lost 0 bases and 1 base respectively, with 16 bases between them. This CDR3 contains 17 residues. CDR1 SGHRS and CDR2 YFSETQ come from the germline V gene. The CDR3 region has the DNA TGCGCCAGCAGCTTGGATGCGGGGGTATGGGCGAACACTGAAGCTTTCTTT. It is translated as CASSLDAGVWANTEAFF.

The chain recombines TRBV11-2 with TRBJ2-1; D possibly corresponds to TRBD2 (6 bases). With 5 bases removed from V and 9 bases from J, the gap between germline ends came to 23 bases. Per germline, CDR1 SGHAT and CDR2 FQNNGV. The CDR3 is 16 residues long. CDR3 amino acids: CASSKGRGGKEGEQFF. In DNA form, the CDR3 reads TGTGCCAGCAGCAAGGGACGCGGAGGGAAAGAAGGTGAGCAGTTCTTC.

CDR3 in DNA: TGTGCCAGTAGTATAGATCTTTTCAATGAGCAGTTCTTC. Residues: CASSIDLFNEQFF. The genes are TRBV19 and TRBJ2-1; D remains unclear. There are 13 residues in the CDR3. V was clipped by 0 bases and J by 6 bases, with 6 bases between them. CDR1 and CDR2 (germline): LNHDA, SQIVND (reference sequence).

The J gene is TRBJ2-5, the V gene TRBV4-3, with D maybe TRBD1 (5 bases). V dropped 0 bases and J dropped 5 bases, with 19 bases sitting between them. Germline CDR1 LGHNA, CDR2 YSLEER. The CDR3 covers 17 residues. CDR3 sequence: CASSQDQGLDLGETQYF. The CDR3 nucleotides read TGCGCCAGCAGCCAAGATCAGGGCCTAGACCTGGGGGAGACCCAGTACTTC.

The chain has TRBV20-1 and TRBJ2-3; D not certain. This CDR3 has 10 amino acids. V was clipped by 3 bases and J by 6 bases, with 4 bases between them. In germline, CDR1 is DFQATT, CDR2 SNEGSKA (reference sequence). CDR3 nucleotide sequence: TGCAGTGCTAGGAGGGATACGCAGTATTTT. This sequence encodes CSARRDTQYF.

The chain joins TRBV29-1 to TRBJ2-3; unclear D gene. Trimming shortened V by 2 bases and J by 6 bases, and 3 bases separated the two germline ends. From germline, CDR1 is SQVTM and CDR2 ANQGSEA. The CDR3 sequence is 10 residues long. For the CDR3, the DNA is TGCAGCGTTGAACGGGATACGCAGTATTTT. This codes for CSVERDTQYF.

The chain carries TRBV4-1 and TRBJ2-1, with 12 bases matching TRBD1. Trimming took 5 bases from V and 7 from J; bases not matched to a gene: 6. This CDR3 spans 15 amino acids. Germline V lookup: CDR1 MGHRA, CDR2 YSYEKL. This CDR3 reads CASSSRDRGPNEQFF. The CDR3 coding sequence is TGCGCCAGCAGCTCCCGGGACAGGGGGCCTAATGAGCAGTTCTTC.